This is a list of T cell receptor beta chains from one sample in a study of lymphopenia after photon versus proton radiotherapy. The data were produced by immunoSEQ multiplex PCR, yet TCRdb's version contains in-frame clones alone and is incomplete. The sample lists about 7,300 clones; 85% to 95% were seen once. This sample comprised peripheral blood, obtained from a patient treated with photon-based radiotherapy. The receptors here all came from a woman aged 50 to 60 with cholangiocarcinoma. Both conserved end residues are part of each CDR3. The D gene is left open where the match is weak. Where a row states a size, it is once, few, many or the class of an expanded clone; other rows omit it.

v_gene	len	abundance	d_gene	j_gene	CDR3aa	CDR3nt
TRBV18	12	.	.	TRBJ2-7	CASSQDSFEQYF	TGTGCCAGCTCCCAGGACTCGTTCGAGCAGTACTTC
TRBV5-1	13	.	.	TRBJ1-1	CASSLVGDTEAFF	TGCGCCAGCAGCTTGGTGGGGGACACTGAAGCTTTCTTT
TRBV29-1	13	.	.	TRBJ2-3	CSVNPRFTDTQYF	TGCAGCGTTAACCCCAGGTTCACAGATACGCAGTATTTT
TRBV2	13	.	TRBD1	TRBJ1-2	CASSPGQNYGYTF	TGTGCCAGCAGTCCGGGACAGAACTATGGCTACACCTTC
TRBV7-8	15	.	.	TRBJ2-7	CASSQYRDRRVEQYF	TGTGCCAGCAGCCAATACAGGGACCGTCGGGTCGAGCAGTACTTC
TRBV9	15	.	TRBD2	TRBJ2-3	CASSLNSGSTDTQYF	TGTGCCAGCAGCCTCAATAGCGGGAGCACAGATACGCAGTATTTT
TRBV7-9	17	.	.	TRBJ2-5	CASSNRGGVGSGETQYF	TGTGCCAGCAGCAATCGGGGCGGAGTCGGTTCTGGAGAGACCCAGTACTTC
TRBV7-2	12	.	.	TRBJ2-7	CASNGVPYEQYF	TGTGCCAGCAACGGGGTTCCATACGAGCAGTACTTC
TRBV7-6	18	.	.	TRBJ2-1	CASSLAPSPGLGYNEQFF	TGTGCCAGCAGCTTAGCCCCTTCCCCTGGGTTAGGCTACAATGAGCAGTTCTTC
TRBV19	12	.	.	TRBJ2-7	CASTDSLYEQYF	TGTGCCAGTACTGACAGTCTCTACGAGCAGTACTTC
TRBV14	15	.	TRBD1	TRBJ1-3	CASSQERDRANTIYF	TGTGCCAGCAGCCAAGAGCGGGACAGGGCGAACACCATATATTTT
TRBV11-2	15	.	.	TRBJ2-1	CASSVRIIAYNEQFF	TGTGCCAGCAGTGTTAGAATCATAGCCTACAATGAGCAGTTCTTC
TRBV5-1	15	.	TRBD1	TRBJ1-4	CASSVNQGGNEKLFF	TGCGCCAGCAGCGTTAACCAGGGGGGTAATGAAAAACTGTTTTTT
TRBV7-2	14	.	.	TRBJ1-5	CASSLIEGNQPQHF	TGTGCCAGCAGCTTAATCGAAGGTAATCAGCCCCAGCATTTT
TRBV4-2	16	.	.	TRBJ1-4	CASSRTGSATNEKLFF	TGTGCCAGCAGCCGGACGGGGAGTGCAACTAATGAAAAACTGTTTTTT
TRBV4-1	15	.	.	TRBJ1-1	CASSQPVKMNTEAFF	TGCGCCAGCAGCCAACCCGTAAAGATGAACACTGAAGCTTTCTTT
TRBV18	14	.	.	TRBJ2-7	CASSPNPTSYEQYF	TGTGCCAGCTCACCAAATCCAACTTCCTACGAGCAGTACTTC
TRBV19	14	.	.	TRBJ1-2	CASSMDLGPTFYTF	TGTGCCAGTAGTATGGATCTGGGACCTACATTCTACACCTTC
TRBV7-2	16	.	.	TRBJ1-2	CASSSHGQRTTYGYTF	TGTGCCAGCAGCTCCCATGGACAGCGCACCACCTATGGCTACACCTTC
TRBV7-9	16	.	TRBD1	TRBJ1-6	CASSRDRTSYNSPLHF	TGTGCCAGCAGCCGGGACAGAACCTCCTATAATTCACCCCTCCACTTT
TRBV5-1	14	once	.	TRBJ2-2	CASSLTGNTGELFF	TGCGCCAGCAGCTTAACGGGGAACACCGGGGAGCTGTTTTTT
TRBV9	15	.	TRBD1	TRBJ2-3	CASSTGTGFADTQYF	TGTGCCAGCAGCACCGGGACAGGGTTCGCAGATACGCAGTATTTT
TRBV18	19	.	TRBD2	TRBJ2-3	CASSPRLRGLALSTDTQYF	TGTGCCAGCTCACCCCGTTTACGCGGACTAGCACTCAGCACAGATACGCAGTATTTT
TRBV19	12	.	.	TRBJ1-2	CASSMSDYGYTF	TGTGCCAGTAGTATGTCAGACTATGGCTACACCTTC
TRBV14	13	.	.	TRBJ1-1	CASSRVGRGFAFF	TGTGCCAGCAGCCGTGTGGGTAGAGGATTCGCTTTCTTT
TRBV6-5	13	.	.	TRBJ1-1	CASSYSSNTEAFF	TGTGCCAGCAGTTACTCGAGTAACACTGAAGCTTTCTTT
TRBV2	16	.	.	TRBJ1-3	CASSEEQGFSGNTIYF	TGTGCCAGCAGTGAGGAACAGGGCTTCTCTGGAAACACCATATATTTT
TRBV10-3	19	.	.	TRBJ2-6	CAISFGDCRYKGRANVLTF	TGTGCAATCAGTTTTGGGGACTGTAGATACAAAGGTCGGGCCAACGTCCTGACTTTC
TRBV6-1	12	.	.	TRBJ1-1	CASSVGGTGAFF	TGTGCCAGCAGTGTCGGGGGAACCGGGGCTTTCTTT
TRBV5-4	16	.	TRBD1	TRBJ1-2	CASSWGTGGIWYGYTF	TGTGCCAGCAGCTGGGGGACAGGGGGCATTTGGTATGGCTACACCTTC
TRBV5-1	15	.	.	TRBJ2-3	CASRRSGASTDTQYF	TGCGCCAGCAGGCGATCAGGGGCCAGCACAGATACGCAGTATTTT
TRBV19	15	.	.	TRBJ2-3	CASSIGGGRTDTQYF	TGTGCCAGTAGTATAGGTGGCGGAAGGACCGATACGCAGTATTTT
TRBV11-2	14	.	TRBD2	TRBJ2-1	CASSLVGTRNEQFF	TGTGCCAGCAGCTTAGTCGGGACTAGAAATGAGCAGTTCTTC
TRBV23-1	13	.	.	TRBJ2-4	CASSQSVPIRRYF	TGCGCCAGCAGTCAATCCGTACCTATTCGTCGGTACTTC
TRBV6-1	13	.	.	TRBJ1-2	CATLEKGHRGYTF	TGTGCCACACTGGAAAAGGGACATCGGGGCTACACCTTC
TRBV7-7	15	.	.	TRBJ2-3	CASSLGGTSTDTQYF	TGTGCTAGCAGCTTAGGGGGGACCAGCACAGATACGCAGTATTTT
TRBV5-1	17	.	TRBD1	TRBJ1-6	CASRWDSLSSYNSPLHF	TGCGCCAGCAGATGGGACAGTCTTAGCTCCTATAATTCACCCCTCCACTTT
TRBV29-1	14	.	TRBD1	TRBJ1-1	CSGDFGQGNTEAFF	TGCAGCGGCGATTTCGGACAGGGGAACACTGAAGCTTTCTTT
TRBV28	17	.	.	TRBJ1-5	CASSFQGSGGSNQPQHF	TGTGCCAGCAGTTTTCAGGGTAGTGGAGGGAGCAATCAGCCCCAGCATTTT
TRBV18	15	.	TRBD2	TRBJ2-1	CASSPLAGDDNEQFF	TGTGCCAGCTCACCACTAGCGGGGGATGACAATGAGCAGTTCTTC
TRBV10-1	12	.	.	TRBJ2-1	CASSTSSNEQFF	TGCGCCAGCAGTACTAGCTCCAATGAGCAGTTCTTC
TRBV4-3	15	.	.	TRBJ2-3	CASSQEPGLLDTQYF	TGCGCCAGCAGCCAAGAGCCGGGACTTTTAGATACGCAGTATTTT